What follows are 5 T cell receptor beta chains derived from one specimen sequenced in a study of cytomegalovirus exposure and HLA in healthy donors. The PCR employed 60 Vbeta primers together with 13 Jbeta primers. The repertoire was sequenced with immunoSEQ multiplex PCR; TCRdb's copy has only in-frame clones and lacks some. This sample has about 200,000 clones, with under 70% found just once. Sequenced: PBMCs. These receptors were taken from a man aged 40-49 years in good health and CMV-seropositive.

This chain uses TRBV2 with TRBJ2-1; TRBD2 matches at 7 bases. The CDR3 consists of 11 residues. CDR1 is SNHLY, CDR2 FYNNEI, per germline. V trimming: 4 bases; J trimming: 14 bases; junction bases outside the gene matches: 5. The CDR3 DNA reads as TGTGCCAGCAGTGTCAGCGGGGTCAAGTTCTTC. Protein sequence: CASSVSGVKFF. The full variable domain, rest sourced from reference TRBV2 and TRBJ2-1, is EPEVTQTPSHQVTQMGQEVILRCVPISNHLYFYWYRQILGQKVEFLVSFYNNEISEKSEIFDDQFSVERPDGSNFTLKIRSTKLEDSAMYFCASSVSGVKFFGPGTRLTVL.

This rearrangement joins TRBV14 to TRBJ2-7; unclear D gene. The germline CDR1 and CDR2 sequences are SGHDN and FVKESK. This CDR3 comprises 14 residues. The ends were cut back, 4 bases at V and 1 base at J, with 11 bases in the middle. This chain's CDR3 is CASSPAEFSYEQYF. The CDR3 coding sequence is TGTGCCAGCAGCCCCGCGGAATTTTCCTACGAGCAGTACTTC.

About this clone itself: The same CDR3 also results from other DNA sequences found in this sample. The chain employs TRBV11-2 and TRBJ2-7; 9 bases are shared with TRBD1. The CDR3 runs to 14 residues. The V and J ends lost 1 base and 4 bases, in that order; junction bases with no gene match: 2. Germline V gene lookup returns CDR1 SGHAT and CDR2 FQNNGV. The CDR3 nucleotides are TGTGCCAGCAGCTTAGGGACAGGGGAATACGAGCAGTACTTC. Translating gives CASSLGTGEYEQYF.

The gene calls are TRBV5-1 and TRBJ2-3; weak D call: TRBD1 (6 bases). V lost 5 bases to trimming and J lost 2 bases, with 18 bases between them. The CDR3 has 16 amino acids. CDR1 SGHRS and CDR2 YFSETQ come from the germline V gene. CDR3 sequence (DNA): TGCGCCAGCAGACAACAGGGATTAGATTTCACAGATACGCAGTATTTT. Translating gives CASRQQGLDFTDTQYF.

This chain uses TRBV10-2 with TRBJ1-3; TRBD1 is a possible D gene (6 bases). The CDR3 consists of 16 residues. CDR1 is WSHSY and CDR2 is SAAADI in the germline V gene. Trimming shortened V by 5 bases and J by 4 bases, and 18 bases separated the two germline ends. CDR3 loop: CASSSGTSDWGNTIYF. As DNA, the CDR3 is TGCGCCAGCAGTTCCGGGACATCCGATTGGGGAAACACCATATATTTT.